Each of the 20 T cell receptor beta chains below was sequenced from the same sample in a study of blood T cells in healthy people across ages. Using a J-beta primer mix together with a sample-barcoded 5' primer, a second PCR was run for about 7 to 12 cycles. TCRdb fed the 5' RACE reads into MiXCR, producing one record per CDR3 protein. The sample contains 750,000 to 950,000 distinct CDR3 sequences, roughly 50% of which appear only once. The source material was blood. These receptors originate from an elderly man in good health.

The chain uses TRBV29-1 and TRBJ1-1; 10 nucleotides agree with TRBD1. Losses at the gene ends were 7 bases for V and 6 bases for J; bases not matched to a gene: 8. The CDR3 runs to 13 residues. The germline V gene has CDR1 SQVTM and CDR2 ANQGSEA. The CDR3 region is CSGMGQGYAEAFF. DNA of the CDR3: TGCAGCGGTATGGGACAGGGGTACGCTGAAGCTTTCTTT.

V usage is TRBV28 and J usage is TRBJ2-5; D unresolved. This CDR3 is 12 amino acids long. Per germline, CDR1 MDHEN and CDR2 SYDVKM. V lost 5 bases and J 1 base, leaving 5 bases between the germline ends. The CDR3 spells CASSTGQETQYF. The CDR3 DNA reads TGTGCCAGCAGTACGGGCCAAGAGACCCAGTACTTC.

The V and J genes are TRBV29-1 and TRBJ1-2; weak D call: TRBD1 (6 bases). The V end lost 3 bases, the J end lost 7 bases, and 12 bases lay between the germline ends. CDR3 length equals 12 residues. Germline CDR1 reads SQVTM; CDR2 reads ANQGSEA. This CDR3 is CSVEGGSSGYTF. The CDR3 DNA reads as TGCAGCGTTGAGGGGGGCTCCTCTGGCTACACCTTC. Full variable domain (missing parts from reference TRBV29-1 and TRBJ1-2): SAVISQKPSRDICQRGTSLTIQCQVDSQVTMMFWYRQQPGQSLTLIATANQGSEATYESGFVIDKFPISRPNLTFSTLTVSNMSPEDSSIYLCSVEGGSSGYTFGSGTRLTVV.

V is TRBV13 and J is TRBJ1-5, with D maybe TRBD1 (6 bases). The CDR3 totals 13 residues. Trimming stripped 4 bases from V and 7 bases from J, with 11 bases between. From germline, CDR1 is PRHDT and CDR2 FYEKMQ (reference sequence). CDR3 loop: CASSWTVGQPQHF. CDR3 sequence (DNA): TGTGCCAGCAGCTGGACAGTAGGCCAGCCCCAGCATTTT.

V and J are TRBV20-1 and TRBJ2-2, with TRBD2 identical over 8 bases. The CDR3 is made up of 15 amino acids. The germline V gene has CDR1 DFQATT and CDR2 SNEGSKA (reference sequence). J was trimmed by 5 bases and V by 6 bases; bases with no gene match: 11. CDR3 sequence: CSATGPASGTGELFF. The CDR3 region has the DNA TGCAGTGCCACCGGGCCGGCTAGCGGGACCGGGGAGCTGTTTTTT.

The chain has TRBV20-1 and TRBJ2-5, with TRBD2 identical over 8 bases. V shed 3 bases, J shed 0 bases, and the junction held 6 bases outside the gene matches. Looked up from germline, CDR1 is DFQATT and CDR2 is SNEGSKA (reference sequence). This CDR3 has 15 residues. CDR3 region: CSARDRLANQETQYF. CDR3 bases: TGCAGTGCTAGGGATCGACTAGCGAACCAAGAGACCCAGTACTTC.

The chain uses TRBV9 and TRBJ2-5, with D tentatively TRBD1 (6 bases). The germline CDR1 and CDR2 sequences are SGDLS and YYNGEE. The CDR3 is made up of 14 amino acids. V was shortened by 1 base and J by 7 bases, with 14 bases between the two germline ends. In DNA form, the CDR3 reads TGTGCCAGCAGCGTAAAAGGGGGTCAGGCGACCCAGTACTTC. This gives the protein CASSVKGGQATQYF.

The chain couples TRBV12-3 or TRBV12-4 to TRBJ1-5; tentatively, D is TRBD1 (5 bases). V lost 7 bases and J lost 5, with 18 bases in between. The CDR3 extends over 15 amino acids. The CDR3 region has the DNA TGTGCCAGCACCCCGGGACCTACCCTGGATCAGCCCCAGCATTTT. Translated: CASTPGPTLDQPQHF.

The chain is built from TRBV7-9 and TRBJ2-5, with 9 bases identical to TRBD1. The DNA end lines up better with TRBJ2-7; the J call may be wrong. This CDR3 contains 15 residues. Germline CDR1 and CDR2: SEHNR and FQNEAQ (reference sequence). CDR3 DNA sequence: TGTGCCAGCAGCCATCCATCGGGACAGGGCTACGAGCAGTACTTC. It specifies CASSHPSGQGYEQYF.

With respect to this clonotype: One junction end disagrees with the germline gene, perhaps due to a read error. The chain employs TRBV7-2 and TRBJ2-1; D possibly corresponds to TRBD2 (5 bases). The CDR3 runs 15 residues. Per germline, CDR1 SGHTA and CDR2 FQGNSA. The CDR3: CASSLSARGSGEQIF. CDR3 coding DNA: TGTGCCAGCAGCTTATCAGCGAGAGGGTCGGGTGAGCAGATCTTC.

As concerns this clonotype: One end of the junction is discordant with germline, which a read error may explain. The chain is built from TRBV18 and TRBJ2-1; 11 bases agree with TRBD2. Germline lookup yields CDR1 KGHSH and CDR2 LQKENI. This CDR3 is built from 16 residues. CDR3 in DNA: TGTGCCGGCTCACCCATAGCGGGAGGGCCTTCCAATGAGCAGTTCTTC. Translating gives CAGSPIAGGPSNEQFF.

This sequence joins TRBV24-1 and TRBJ2-4; 10 bases match TRBD2. The CDR3 loop spans 14 amino acids. Germline loops: CDR1 KGHDR, CDR2 SFDVKD. J lost 13 bases, V lost 9 bases, and 14 bases had no gene match. The CDR3 bases are TGTGCCACCCAAGCGGGGGGGCCGACAGATACGCAGTACTTC. Translated: CATQAGGPTDTQYF.

This clonotype was observed a single time. This chain joins TRBV5-6 and TRBJ2-1; D possibly corresponds to TRBD2 (5 bases). Germline CDR1 reads SGHDT; CDR2 reads YYEEEE. Trimming took off 3 bases at V and 1 base at J, with 11 bases between the two ends. The CDR3 runs 15 residues. The CDR3 spells CASSSIAYSYNEQFF. As DNA, the CDR3 is TGTGCCAGCAGCTCGATAGCGTATTCCTACAATGAGCAGTTCTTC.

The V and J genes are TRBV24-1 and TRBJ2-7; D gene ambiguous. Per the germline V gene, CDR1 is KGHDR and CDR2 is SFDVKD. This CDR3 region has 11 residues. Deletions cut 9 bases from V and 6 bases from J, with 11 bases between. In DNA, the CDR3 is TGTGCCACCGCAGCTCTTGGCGAGCAGTACTTC. This encodes CATAALGEQYF.

CDR3 loop: CSARGLATYNEQYF. DNA of the CDR3: TGCAGTGCTAGAGGACTAGCGACCTACAATGAGCAGTACTTC. The chain carries TRBV20-1 and TRBJ2-1, with 8 bases that match TRBD2. Near its end, the DNA agrees better with TRBJ2-7, so the J call may be wrong. Germline CDR1 and CDR2: DFQATT and SNEGSKA (reference sequence). The CDR3 length is 14 residues.

This clonotype showed up just once. The chain links TRBV29-1 to TRBJ2-7; 9 bases agree with TRBD2. The germline V gene has CDR1 SQVTM and CDR2 ANQGSEA. The CDR3 runs 15 residues. The V and J ends lost 8 bases and 7 bases, in that order; junction bases with no gene match: 18. CDR3 in amino acids: CSQTSGGSSYNEQYF. The CDR3 DNA sequence: TGCAGCCAAACCAGCGGGGGGAGCTCCTACAATGAGCAGTACTTC.

The chain links TRBV29-1 to TRBJ2-3, with a possible D match to TRBD1 (6 bases). Trimming left V 6 bases short and J 2 bases short, with 21 bases between. Germline values: CDR1 SQVTM, CDR2 ANQGSEA. The CDR3 spans 16 residues. The CDR3 region has the DNA TGCAGCGTCGGGAATCGGGGTGGGGGCCTCACAGATACGCAGTATTTT. Encoded protein: CSVGNRGGGLTDTQYF.

The V and J genes are TRBV29-1 and TRBJ2-7; 9 bases map to TRBD1. The J call is in doubt because the DNA end fits TRBJ2-1 better. There are 14 residues in the CDR3. CDR1 and CDR2 (germline): SQVTM, ANQGSEA. In nucleotides, the CDR3 is TGCAGCGTTGCTTCCGGGACAGGGAGCAATGAGCAGTTCTTC. It is translated as CSVASGTGSNEQFF.

This clonotype was seen only once. The chain employs TRBV20-1 and TRBJ2-5; D ambiguous. The J call may be wrong; the DNA end is better matched by TRBJ2-7. Germline V gene data show CDR1 as DFQATT and CDR2 as SNEGSKA (reference sequence). The CDR3 sequence is 12 residues long. The CDR3 sequence is CSASDVIREQYF. DNA of the CDR3: TGCAGTGCTAGCGATGTGATCCGCGAGCAGTACTTC.

The gene calls are TRBV20-1 and TRBJ2-3; D is perhaps TRBD1 (5 bases). The CDR3 is 15 amino acids. With 0 bases removed from V and 2 bases from J, the gap between germline ends came to 12 bases. Germline V gene sequence: CDR1 DFQATT, CDR2 SNEGSKA (reference sequence). The CDR3 region is CSARDGADITDTQYF. For the CDR3, the DNA is TGCAGTGCTAGAGATGGGGCGGATATCACAGATACGCAGTATTTT.